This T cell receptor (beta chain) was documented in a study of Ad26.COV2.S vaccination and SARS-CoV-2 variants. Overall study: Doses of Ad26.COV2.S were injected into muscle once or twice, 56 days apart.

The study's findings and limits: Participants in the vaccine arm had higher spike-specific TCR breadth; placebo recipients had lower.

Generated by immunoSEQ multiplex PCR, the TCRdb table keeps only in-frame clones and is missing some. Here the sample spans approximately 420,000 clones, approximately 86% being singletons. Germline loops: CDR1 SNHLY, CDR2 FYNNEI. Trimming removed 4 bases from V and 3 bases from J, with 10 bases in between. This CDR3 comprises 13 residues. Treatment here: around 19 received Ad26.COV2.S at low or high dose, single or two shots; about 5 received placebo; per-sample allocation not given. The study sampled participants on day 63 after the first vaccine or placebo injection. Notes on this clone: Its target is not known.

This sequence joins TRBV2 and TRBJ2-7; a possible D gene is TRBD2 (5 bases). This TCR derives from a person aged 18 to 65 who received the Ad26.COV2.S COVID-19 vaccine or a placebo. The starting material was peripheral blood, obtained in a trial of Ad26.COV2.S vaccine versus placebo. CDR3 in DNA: TGTGCCAGCAGTGGCCGGGAAAGCTACGAGCAGTACTTC. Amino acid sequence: CASSGRESYEQYF. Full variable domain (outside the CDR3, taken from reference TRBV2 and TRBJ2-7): EPEVTQTPSHQVTQMGQEVILRCVPISNHLYFYWYRQILGQKVEFLVSFYNNEISEKSEIFDDQFSVERPDGSNFTLKIRSTKLEDSAMYFCASSGRESYEQYFGPGTRLTVT.